This passage covers 11 T cell receptor beta chains from one sample sequenced in a study of blood T cell repertoires in COVID-19. Clones were sequenced by immunoSEQ multiplex PCR, and TCRdb holds only the in-frame ones, with some missing. The sample records 75,000 to 100,000 clones, more than 60% being singletons. Sequenced sample: peripheral blood. These receptors were taken from a man aged 70 or older with acute or convalescent COVID-19.

The chain uses TRBV12-3 or TRBV12-4 and TRBJ2-7, with 7 positions matching TRBD1. This CDR3 region has 13 residues. Trimming at V came to 4 bases and at J to 3 bases, leaving 3 bases not matched to a gene. The CDR3 region is CASSSGTVYEQYF. The CDR3 DNA reads TGTGCCAGCAGTTCCGGGACAGTCTACGAGCAGTACTTC.

The V call is TRBV4-3, the J call TRBJ2-2; maybe TRBD1 (6 bases). The length of the CDR3 is 18 residues. Deletions cut 4 bases from V and 0 bases from J, with 18 bases between. Germline CDR1 LGHNA, CDR2 YSLEER. The CDR3 region is CASSPKSPRQANTGELFF. CDR3 nucleotide sequence: TGCGCCAGCAGCCCGAAATCACCCAGACAGGCGAACACCGGGGAGCTGTTTTTT.

The chain carries TRBV6-5 and TRBJ1-1, with TRBD1 as a possible D gene (6 bases). Trimming left V 7 bases short and J 4 bases short, with 19 bases between. The CDR3 length is 15 residues. The V gene's germline CDR1 is MNHEY and CDR2 SVGAGI. The CDR3 region is CASNKQSTGFTEAFF. The CDR3 DNA is TGTGCCAGCAACAAACAGAGCACAGGGTTCACTGAAGCTTTCTTT.

The chain combines TRBV2 with TRBJ2-5; 9 positions match TRBD2. The trim removed 5 bases at V and 5 bases at J, leaving 6 bases unmatched. CDR3 size: 14 residues. Germline loops: CDR1 SNHLY, CDR2 FYNNEI. The CDR3 region has the DNA TGTGCCAGCAGTCGCGGGAGGGCCTCGGAGACCCAGTACTTC. Protein sequence: CASSRGRASETQYF.

J is TRBJ2-7 and V is TRBV4-2; TRBD2 might be the D (6 bases). The V end lost 2 bases, the J end lost 5 bases, and 16 bases lay between the germline ends. The germline V gene has CDR1 LGHNA and CDR2 YNFKEQ. The CDR3 loop spans 15 amino acids. The CDR3 sequence is CASSQNPGGVNEQYF. The CDR3 nucleotides read TGTGCCAGCAGCCAAAACCCCGGGGGTGTTAACGAGCAGTACTTC.

The chain has TRBV6-2 or TRBV6-3 and TRBJ2-3, with TRBD2 as a possible D gene (5 bases). Trimming removed 2 bases from V and 2 bases from J, with 14 bases in between. Germline V lookup: CDR1 MNHEY, CDR2 SVGEGT. The CDR3 runs 16 residues. This chain's CDR3 is CASSYGTAALTDTQYF. The CDR3 nucleotides read TGTGCCAGCAGTTACGGTACAGCGGCCCTCACAGATACGCAGTATTTT.

V and J are TRBV28 and TRBJ1-4, with D perhaps matching TRBD1 (5 bases). CDR3 length equals 15 residues. Trimming removed 6 bases at V and 0 bases at J, with 11 bases between. Germline V CDR1 and CDR2: MDHEN, SYDVKM. The CDR3 DNA reads TGTGCCAGCAGCCCGGGACTGCCAACTAATGAAAAACTGTTTTTT. Its translation is CASSPGLPTNEKLFF. The full variable domain, its missing parts supplied by reference TRBV28 and TRBJ1-4, is DVKVTQSSRYLVKRTGEKVFLECVQDMDHENMFWYRQDPGLGLRLIYFSYDVKMKEKGDIPEGYSVSREKKERFSLILESASTNQTSMYLCASSPGLPTNEKLFFGSGTQLSVL.

V usage is TRBV25-1 and J usage is TRBJ2-2; maybe TRBD2 (6 bases). CDR1 MGHDK and CDR2 SYGVNS come from the germline V gene. The V end lost 8 bases, the J end lost 3 bases, and 13 bases lay between the germline ends. The CDR3 contains 14 residues. The CDR3 sequence is CASGEGLYTGELFF. The CDR3, as DNA: TGTGCCAGCGGCGAGGGACTTTACACCGGGGAGCTGTTTTTT.

The chain is built from TRBV10-3 and TRBJ1-5; 8 positions agree with TRBD1. The CDR3 has 14 residues. The germline V gene encodes CDR1 ENHRY and CDR2 SYGVKD. V was clipped by 10 bases and J by 0 bases; unmatched bases: 5. The CDR3 spells CATWTGSSNQPQHF. The DNA of the CDR3 is TGTGCCACCTGGACAGGGAGTAGCAATCAGCCCCAGCATTTT.

The chain recombines TRBV18 with TRBJ1-2; 8 bases are shared with TRBD1. There are 14 residues in the CDR3. In germline, CDR1 is KGHSH, CDR2 LQKENI. The trim removed 5 bases at V and 8 bases at J, leaving 10 bases unmatched. The CDR3 DNA is TGTGCCAGCTCAGTCCGGGACAGGATGGAAGGCTACACCTTC. Translation gives CASSVRDRMEGYTF.

As to this clone: A junction end diverges from the germline sequence, so it may reflect a read error. V gene TRBV3-1 (or the pseudogene TRBV3-2) combines with J gene TRBJ2-7, with D tentatively TRBD2 (5 bases). This CDR3 region has 9 residues. From germline, CDR1 is LGHDT and CDR2 YNNKEL (reference sequence). CDR3 region: CASTRGYDF. The CDR3, as DNA: TGTGCCAGCACCCGAGGGTACGACTTC.